The 23 T cell receptor beta chains reported below all come from one sample, sequenced in a study of blood T cells in healthy people across ages. It was with a sample-barcoded 5' primer and a J-beta primer mix that a second PCR of about 6 to 12 cycles was run. TCRdb processed the 5' RACE reads anew with MiXCR; each CDR3 protein has one entry. The table shows roughly 1,100,000 distinct CDR3 sequences, with 25% occurring only once. These records were also assigned to another study, of T cells of mothers and their children.

The specimen sequenced was blood. All receptors derive from a girl between 2 and 10 years old in good health.

This clonotype was recorded a few times. The chain links TRBV4-2 to TRBJ1-5, with D possibly being TRBD1 (6 bases). Trimming shortened V by 0 bases and J by 4 bases, and 10 bases separated the two germline ends. The CDR3 covers 15 residues. Germline V gene sequence: CDR1 LGHNA, CDR2 YNFKEQ. Here the CDR3 DNA reads TGTGCCAGCAGCCAAGATTTAGGGGGGAATCAGCCCCAGCATTTT. It yields the protein CASSQDLGGNQPQHF.

The chain couples TRBV13 to TRBJ2-5; 7 bases line up with TRBD1. Losses at the gene ends were 4 bases for V and 5 bases for J; bases not matched to a gene: 7. The CDR3 extends over 14 amino acids. CDR1 and CDR2 from the germline V gene are PRHDT and FYEKMQ (reference sequence). The CDR3 DNA follows: TGTGCCAGCAGCTCCCGACAGGGATTCGAGACCCAGTACTTC. Its translation: CASSSRQGFETQYF. The full variable domain, with the rest looked up from reference TRBV13 and TRBJ2-5, is AAGVIQSPRHLIKEKRETATLKCYPIPRHDTVYWYQQGPGQDPQFLISFYEKMQSDKGSIPDRFSAQQFSDYHSELNMSSLELGDSALYFCASSSRQGFETQYFGPGTRLLVL.

This clonotype was picked up one time. One end of the junction does not line up with germline, which may come from a read error. The rearrangement links TRBV12-3 or TRBV12-4 to TRBJ2-1; D is uncertain. This CDR3 comprises 13 residues. The CDR3 region has the DNA TGTGCCAGCAGTTTAGCGGCATACAATGAGCCGTTCTTC. It is translated as CASSLAAYNEPFF.

The chain has TRBV15 and TRBJ2-4; 7 nucleotides line up with TRBD1. The CDR3 extends over 14 amino acids. Germline-derived CDR1 and CDR2 are LNHNV and YYDKDF (reference sequence). V was clipped by 0 bases and J by 9 bases; unmatched bases: 5. CDR3 DNA: TGTGCCACCAGCAGAGAGGACAGGCCTTCCATTCAGTACTTC. It encodes CATSREDRPSIQYF.

This clonotype was detected only a few times. In nucleotides, the CDR3 is TGTGCCAGCAGCTTAGCAGGAGAGAAAGAGACCCAGTACTTC. Translation gives CASSLAGEKETQYF. V and J are TRBV7-6 and TRBJ2-5; the D is unclear. The length of the CDR3 is 14 residues. From germline, CDR1 is SGHVS and CDR2 FNYEAQ. V gave up 0 bases and J gave up 3 bases, with 8 bases separating them. Full variable domain (missing parts from reference TRBV7-6 and TRBJ2-5): GAGVSQSPRYKVTKRGQDVALRCDPISGHVSLYWYRQALGQGPEFLTYFNYEAQQDKSGLPNDRFSAERPEGSISTLTIQRTEQRDSAMYRCASSLAGEKETQYFGPGTRLLVL.

This clonotype turned up a few times. The CDR3 sequence is CASSPRFAGQYF. The CDR3 bases are TGTGCCAGCAGCCCGAGGTTTGCTGGGCAGTACTTC. V usage is TRBV7-2 and J usage is TRBJ2-7; D is unclear. V was cut by 5 bases and J by 9 bases, with 14 bases left in between. This CDR3 has 12 residues. CDR1 is SGHTA and CDR2 is FQGNSA in the germline V gene.

V and J are TRBV7-3 and TRBJ2-1; 11 bases agree with TRBD2. V was clipped by 7 bases and J by 7 bases; unmatched bases: 12. Germline CDR1 reads SGHTA; CDR2 reads FQGTGA. The CDR3 runs to 16 residues. This chain's CDR3 is CASTDHVAGGLNEQFF. The CDR3 nucleotides are TGTGCCAGCACCGACCACGTAGCGGGAGGGCTGAATGAGCAGTTCTTC. Filled out from reference TRBV7-3 and TRBJ2-1, the complete variable domain reads GAGVSQTPSNKVTEKGKYVELRCDPISGHTALYWYRQSLGQGPEFLIYFQGTGAADDSGLPNDRFFAVRPEGSVSTLKIQRTERGDSAVYLCASTDHVAGGLNEQFFGPGTRLTVL.

The chain carries TRBV9 and TRBJ1-2; 7 nucleotides line up with TRBD1. Germline CDR1 and CDR2: SGDLS and YYNGEE. The CDR3 extends over 14 amino acids. The V and J ends lost 5 bases and 2 bases, in that order; junction bases with no gene match: 6. In nucleotides, the CDR3 is TGTGCCAGCAGTCCGACAGGGACCAACTATGGCTACACCTTC. Protein sequence: CASSPTGTNYGYTF.

The chain links TRBV10-2 to TRBJ2-7; D gene ambiguous. The germline V and J ends were trimmed by 3 bases and 5 bases, with 14 bases remaining between them. CDR1 and CDR2 (germline): WSHSY, SAAADI. The CDR3 spans 14 residues. DNA of the CDR3: TGCGCCAGCAGTGAAGTAGGAGTCTGGCACGAGCAGTACTTC. This codes for CASSEVGVWHEQYF.

Notes on this clonotype: No conserved phenylalanine or tryptophan ends this CDR3, so it is likely a read error. The rearrangement links TRBV4-3 to TRBJ2-5; 9 bases line up with TRBD2. The assigned J gene may be wrong: the sequence end matches TRBJ2-1 better. CDR3 length: 15 residues. Germline V gene data show CDR1 as LGHNA and CDR2 as YSLEER. The CDR3 here is CASSQGSLAGNEQFL. CDR3 in DNA: TGCGCCAGCAGCCAAGGCTCCCTAGCGGGGAATGAGCAGTTCCTC.

The chain carries TRBV7-9 and TRBJ1-1; no firm D call. V lost 4 bases to trimming and J lost 3 bases, with 15 bases between them. Germline CDR1 SEHNR, CDR2 FQNEAQ (reference sequence). This CDR3 has 15 residues. CDR3 in DNA: TGTGCCAGCAGCTCTAGGACGGGAGGAGACACTGAAGCTTTCTTT. Protein sequence: CASSSRTGGDTEAFF.

V is TRBV29-1 and J is TRBJ2-3; no clear D. This CDR3 has 10 amino acids. The V end lost 8 bases, the J end lost 3 bases, and 6 bases lay between the germline ends. The germline V gene encodes CDR1 SQVTM and CDR2 ANQGSEA. The CDR3 DNA reads as TGCAGCCCCTTTACAGATACGCAGTATTTT. Translation gives CSPFTDTQYF.

V usage is TRBV20-1 and J usage is TRBJ2-7, with 8 bases that match TRBD2. V shed 1 base and J 2 bases; nucleotides not matched to a gene: 1. This CDR3 comprises 13 residues. Per germline, CDR1 DFQATT and CDR2 SNEGSKA (reference sequence). The CDR3 nucleotides read TGCAGTGCTAGAGGGCGGGGGGCCTACGAGCAGTACTTC. It is translated as CSARGRGAYEQYF.

The V and J genes are TRBV29-1 and TRBJ2-1; 9 bases are shared with TRBD2. This CDR3 contains 15 residues. J lost 8 bases, V lost 6 bases, and 14 bases had no gene match. The germline gives CDR1 SQVTM, CDR2 ANQGSEA. This CDR3 reads CSVAGGEREVHEQFF. For the CDR3, the DNA is TGCAGCGTGGCGGGGGGAGAGCGGGAGGTCCATGAGCAGTTCTTC.

This chain joins TRBV7-3 and TRBJ2-1, with D uncertain. CDR3 length: 14 amino acids. Trimming took off 5 bases at V and 5 bases at J, with 13 bases between the two ends. CDR1 is SGHTA and CDR2 is FQGTGA in the germline V gene. CDR3 bases: TGTGCCAGCAGCCCCGGACCCGCAAACAATGAGCAGTTCTTC. Amino acid sequence: CASSPGPANNEQFF.

The V and J genes are TRBV25-1 and TRBJ2-7, with D tentatively TRBD1 or TRBD2 (5 bases each). V lost 5 bases to trimming and J lost 2 bases, with 19 bases between them. CDR1 is MGHDK, CDR2 SYGVNS, per germline. There are 16 residues in the CDR3. The DNA of the CDR3 is TGTGCCAGCAGTCCCTTACGGGGACCCCGTGCCTACGAGCAGTACTTC. Amino acid sequence: CASSPLRGPRAYEQYF.

This clonotype came up many times. The chain employs TRBV28 and TRBJ2-1; D is unclear. Germline-derived CDR1 and CDR2 are MDHEN and SYDVKM. The CDR3 loop spans 12 amino acids. Trimming pared 5 bases from V and 5 bases from J, leaving 7 bases between. This CDR3 is CASSIINNEQFF. DNA of the CDR3: TGTGCCAGCAGTATTATCAACAATGAGCAGTTCTTC.

The gene calls are TRBV3-1 and TRBJ2-5; TRBD2 matches 8 bases. Germline trimming cut 1 base from V and 1 base from J; bases unmatched to any gene: 5. Germline CDR1 reads LGHDT; CDR2 reads YNNKEL (reference sequence). This CDR3 is 16 amino acids long. CDR3 DNA: TGTGCCAGCAGCCAAGCAATAGCGGGGCTCCAAGAGACCCAGTACTTC. It yields the protein CASSQAIAGLQETQYF.

This clonotype has at least ten counts. V is TRBV7-8 and J is TRBJ2-7; perhaps TRBD1 as D (6 bases). Germline CDR1 reads SGHVS; CDR2 reads FQNEAQ. The CDR3 has 14 residues. V was clipped by 5 bases and J by 6 bases, with 17 bases between them. CDR3 nucleotide sequence: TGTGCCAGCAGCCCCTATCCCCAGGGGTCCGAGCAGTACTTC. It codes for CASSPYPQGSEQYF.

This clonotype was counted a single time. V usage is TRBV2 and J usage is TRBJ1-1; D might be TRBD1 (5 bases). Germline values: CDR1 SNHLY, CDR2 FYNNEI. V was trimmed by 1 base and J by 2 bases, leaving 11 bases between them. This CDR3 has 15 amino acids. CDR3 amino acids: CASSEDGAANTEAFF. The CDR3 DNA reads TGTGCCAGCAGTGAAGACGGGGCAGCCAACACTGAAGCTTTCTTT.

The rearrangement uses TRBV20-1 and TRBJ2-7; D is perhaps TRBD1 (6 bases). The germline V and J ends were trimmed by 2 bases and 3 bases, with 17 bases remaining between them. The CDR3 loop spans 15 amino acids. CDR1 is DFQATT, CDR2 SNEGSKA, per germline (reference sequence). The CDR3 region has the DNA TGCAGTGCTAGATCCTCGGGACACCAGATCTACGAGCAGTACTTC. Translated: CSARSSGHQIYEQYF.

This clonotype was counted a few times. This chain links TRBV11-2 with TRBJ2-7; D gene unclear. The CDR3 totals 14 residues. The germline V gene encodes CDR1 SGHAT and CDR2 FQNNGV. V was trimmed by 0 bases and J by 6 bases, leaving 12 bases between them. CDR3 protein: CASSLDPRSSEQYF. The CDR3, as DNA: TGTGCCAGCAGCTTAGATCCAAGAAGTAGCGAGCAGTACTTC.

The chain carries TRBV27 and TRBJ2-1, with D possibly being TRBD2 (5 bases). V was clipped by 3 bases and J by 0 bases, with 15 bases between them. CDR3 length: 17 amino acids. Germline V CDR1 and CDR2: MNHEY, SMNVEV (reference sequence). The CDR3 DNA sequence: TGTGCCAGCAGTTTTGTGGGAGCCTCGGACTCCTACAATGAGCAGTTCTTC. It is translated as CASSFVGASDSYNEQFF.